The 12 T cell receptor beta chains below were found in one sample sequenced in a study of identical twins. One entry per CDR3 protein results from TCRdb running MiXCR on the 5' RACE reads. The sample contains about 530,000 distinct CDR3 sequences, approximately 16% of which appear only once. The data were also submitted as part of a second study, on yellow fever vaccine responses in identical twins.

The sequenced material came from CD4+ T cells sorted from blood. The source is a woman between 18 and 29 years old in good health.

The rearrangement joins TRBV10-2 to TRBJ2-2, with 12 bases that match TRBD2. Germline V gives CDR1 WSHSY, CDR2 SAAADI. The CDR3 length is 14 residues. Losses at the gene ends were 11 bases for V and 5 bases for J; bases not matched to a gene: 6. CDR3 nucleotides: TGCGCCGGTTCTAGCGGGAGGGGTACCGGGGAGCTGTTTTTT. Its protein product is CAGSSGRGTGELFF.

The rearrangement joins TRBV12-3 or TRBV12-4 to TRBJ1-3, with 9 positions matching TRBD1. The trim removed 5 bases at V and 4 bases at J, leaving 3 bases unmatched. The CDR3 runs 14 residues. DNA of the CDR3: TGTGCCAGCAGTATCGGGACAGGGGGAAACACCATATATTTT. Its protein product is CASSIGTGGNTIYF.

This clonotype was detected a few times. V is TRBV7-9 and J is TRBJ2-1, with D perhaps being TRBD1 or TRBD2 (7 bases each). With 2 bases removed from V and 4 bases from J, the gap between germline ends came to 18 bases. This CDR3 comprises 17 residues. In germline, CDR1 is SEHNR, CDR2 FQNEAQ (reference sequence). The CDR3 loop is CASSLRPNRGLYNEQFF. The CDR3 DNA is TGTGCCAGCAGCTTACGTCCGAACAGGGGACTATACAATGAGCAGTTCTTC. The entire variable domain, with the rest obtained from reference TRBV7-9 and TRBJ2-1, is as follows: DTGVSQNPRHKITKRGQNVTFRCDPISEHNRLYWYRQTLGQGPEFLTYFQNEAQLEKSRLLSDRFSAERPKGSFSTLEIQRTEQGDSAMYLCASSLRPNRGLYNEQFFGPGTRLTVL.

This clonotype was picked up many times. The rearrangement joins TRBV10-3 to TRBJ2-7; no clear D. Germline CDR1 reads ENHRY; CDR2 reads SYGVKD. This CDR3 spans 13 amino acids. Trimming removed 2 bases at V and 3 bases at J, with 8 bases between. CDR3 DNA sequence: TGTGCCATCAGTGAGGGCTCAATCTACGAGCAGTACTTC. Residues: CAISEGSIYEQYF.

There are a few counts of this clonotype. The gene calls are TRBV10-3 and TRBJ2-3; TRBD1 might be the D (6 bases). This CDR3 is 15 amino acids long. The germline V and J ends were trimmed by 0 bases and 1 base, with 8 bases remaining between them. Per the germline V gene, CDR1 is ENHRY and CDR2 is SYGVKD. CDR3 region: CAISESRQGTDTQYF. The CDR3 DNA reads as TGTGCCATCAGTGAGTCGAGACAGGGCACAGATACGCAGTATTTT.

This chain connects TRBV7-9 to TRBJ1-1; weak D call: TRBD1 (5 bases). V was cut by 5 bases and J by 6 bases, with 16 bases left in between. Looked up from germline, CDR1 is SEHNR and CDR2 is FQNEAQ (reference sequence). The CDR3 consists of 14 residues. CDR3 residues: CASSLDARVAEAFF. The CDR3 DNA follows: TGTGCCAGCAGCCTCGACGCCAGGGTTGCTGAAGCTTTCTTT.

V is TRBV20-1 and J is TRBJ2-3; D call uncertain. Deletions cut 0 bases from V and 1 base from J, with 11 bases between. Germline CDR1 reads DFQATT; CDR2 reads SNEGSKA (reference sequence). The CDR3 has 15 residues. CDR3 amino acids: CSARDAAAGTDTQYF. The CDR3 DNA sequence: TGCAGTGCTAGAGATGCAGCTGCCGGCACAGATACGCAGTATTTT.

The genes are TRBV10-3 and TRBJ2-1; the match to TRBD2 covers 12 bases. V shed 8 bases, J shed 7 bases, and the junction held 9 bases outside the gene matches. The length of the CDR3 is 15 residues. CDR1 and CDR2 (germline): ENHRY, SYGVKD. This chain's CDR3 is CAIGSPGLAGNEQFF. CDR3 nucleotide sequence: TGTGCCATCGGCTCGCCGGGACTAGCGGGTAATGAGCAGTTCTTC.

The chain carries TRBV29-1 and TRBJ1-5; D is ambiguous. The germline V and J ends were trimmed by 4 bases and 4 bases, with 14 bases remaining between them. Germline V gene data show CDR1 as SQVTM and CDR2 as ANQGSEA. This CDR3 has 14 residues. In DNA form, the CDR3 reads TGCAGCGTTGTGTTGGGGTTGGGTAATCAGCCCCAGCATTTT. Amino acids: CSVVLGLGNQPQHF.

The table lists this clonotype with a few counts. The CDR3 bases are TGCGCCAGCAGCCGAACGAGTAGGGACGAGCAGTACTTC. It codes for CASSRTSRDEQYF. This chain uses TRBV5-1 with TRBJ2-7; no reliable D call. The V end lost 4 bases, the J end lost 5 bases, and 13 bases lay between the germline ends. The CDR3 is made up of 13 amino acids. CDR1 is SGHRS and CDR2 is YFSETQ in the germline V gene.

This clonotype was picked up a small number of times. The chain has TRBV20-1 and TRBJ1-1, with no clear D. V was pared by 2 bases and J by 1 base, with 14 bases between. CDR1 DFQATT and CDR2 SNEGSKA come from the germline V gene (reference sequence). This CDR3 has 15 residues. CDR3 nucleotide sequence: TGCAGTGCTAGACCAGGCCTGCGGGGGAACACTGAAGCTTTCTTT. Its protein is CSARPGLRGNTEAFF.

The gene calls are TRBV29-1 and TRBJ2-5; 12 positions agree with TRBD2. Germline CDR1 is SQVTM and CDR2 is ANQGSEA. CDR3 length: 14 residues. The V gene end was trimmed by 4 bases and the J gene end by 4 bases; junction bases not matched to a gene: 4. The CDR3 spells CSVVTSGGGETQYF. The CDR3 coding sequence is TGCAGCGTTGTGACTAGCGGGGGAGGAGAGACCCAGTACTTC.